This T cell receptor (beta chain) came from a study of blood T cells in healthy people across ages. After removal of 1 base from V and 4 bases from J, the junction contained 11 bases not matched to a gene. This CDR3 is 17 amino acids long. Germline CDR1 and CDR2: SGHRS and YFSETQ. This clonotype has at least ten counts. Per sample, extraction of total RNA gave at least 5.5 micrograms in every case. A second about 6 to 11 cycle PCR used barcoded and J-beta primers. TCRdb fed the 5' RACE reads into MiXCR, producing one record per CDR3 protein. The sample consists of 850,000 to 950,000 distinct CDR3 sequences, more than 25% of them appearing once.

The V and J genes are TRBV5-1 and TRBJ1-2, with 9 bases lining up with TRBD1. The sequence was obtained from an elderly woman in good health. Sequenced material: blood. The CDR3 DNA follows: TGCGCCAGCAGCTTGCGATCAGCGGGGACAGGGCTCTATGGCTACACCTTC. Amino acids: CASSLRSAGTGLYGYTF.